This TCR beta chain was identified in a study of T cell responses to AZD1222 COVID-19 vaccine. A remark on this clone: Its cognate antigen is unknown.

Assay: immunoSEQ multiplex PCR; the TCRdb copy retains only in-frame clones and omits some. The top ten clones hold under 2% of a sample with approximately 150,000 clones, about nine tenths of them seen once. The germline gives CDR1 KGHSH, CDR2 LQKENI. CDR3 length: 13 residues. The ends lost 6 bases at V and 7 bases at J; junction bases unmatched: 6. Study-wide results and limits: Nearly half of spike-specific TCRs reportedly target variant regions that are unmutated in the B.1.351 and B.1.1.7 variants.

This chain connects TRBV18 to TRBJ2-7; 10 bases fit TRBD1. Sequenced here: peripheral blood, sampled 28 days after the second AZD1222 dose. The TCR originated in an adult who received the AZD1222 COVID-19 vaccine. CDR3 amino acids: CASSPGTGEEQYF. In DNA form, the CDR3 reads TGTGCCAGCTCCCCCGGGACAGGGGAAGAGCAGTACTTC.